These 25 T cell receptor beta chains were sequenced from one sample in a study of Tregs in tolerant kidney transplant recipients. Related graft donors supplied nonmyeloablative bone marrow transplants, and mixed chimerism was transient. Repertoires were generated with immunoSEQ multiplex PCR, while TCRdb's copy carries only in-frame clones and drops some. The data show about 52,000 clones, over 80% seen once. Sequenced material: CD8+ T cells from blood (PBMCs), taken 24 months after the transplant. These TCRs come from a human patient who received a combined kidney and bone marrow transplant. The graft donor may account for some of the T cells.

There are a few counts of this clone. The chain couples TRBV18 to TRBJ1-2; 8 bases line up with TRBD1. Trimming removed 1 base from V and 4 bases from J; junction bases left unmatched: 8. CDR1 and CDR2 (germline): KGHSH, LQKENI. This CDR3 has 16 amino acids. CDR3 DNA sequence: TGTGCCAGCTCACCACTGTTGGACAGGGCAATCTATGGCTACACCTTC. This codes for CASSPLLDRAIYGYTF.

The genes are TRBV4-1 and TRBJ2-1; TRBD1 matches 8 bases. This CDR3 has 15 residues. After removal of 2 bases from V and 4 bases from J, the junction contained 4 bases not matched to a gene. CDR1 and CDR2 (germline): MGHRA, YSYEKL. The CDR3 loop reads CASSQQTGEYNEQFF. The CDR3 DNA sequence: TGCGCCAGCAGCCAACAGACAGGGGAATACAATGAGCAGTTCTTC.

The chain recombines TRBV19 with TRBJ1-5, with D perhaps TRBD1 (5 bases). Trimming pared 3 bases from V and 4 bases from J, leaving 7 bases between. This CDR3 is built from 13 residues. CDR1 and CDR2 from the germline V gene are LNHDA and SQIVND (reference sequence). As DNA, the CDR3 is TGTGCCAGTAGTATCGGGGGGAATCAGCCCCAGCATTTT. This encodes CASSIGGNQPQHF.

This sequence joins TRBV11-2 and TRBJ2-1, with D possibly matching TRBD2 (5 bases). This CDR3 comprises 18 residues. CDR1 is SGHAT, CDR2 FQNNGV, per germline. Between the trimmed V and J ends, which lost 1 base and 6 bases, there was a span of 22 bases. DNA for the CDR3: TGTGCCAGCAGCTTAGGGGTTGTTTCGGGGTGGATGCGCAATGAGCAGTTCTTC. Translating it yields CASSLGVVSGWMRNEQFF.

The chain carries TRBV2 and TRBJ2-5; D not certain. V lost 6 bases to trimming and J lost 1 base, with 3 bases between them. CDR1 is SNHLY, CDR2 FYNNEI, per germline. The CDR3 has 11 residues. CDR3 amino acids: CASSRQETQYF. In DNA form, the CDR3 reads TGTGCCAGCAGCCGCCAAGAGACCCAGTACTTC.

This sequence joins TRBV2 and TRBJ1-2, with 8 bases identical to TRBD1. The CDR3 covers 12 residues. V lost 4 bases and J lost 6; bases outside the gene matches: 1. Germline lookup yields CDR1 SNHLY and CDR2 FYNNEI. The CDR3 reads CASSATGDGYTF. CDR3 coding DNA: TGTGCCAGCAGTGCGACAGGGGATGGCTACACCTTC.

In its sample, this clone was seen once. This chain joins TRBV9 and TRBJ1-3; 8 nucleotides match TRBD1. The CDR3 has 15 amino acids. The germline gives CDR1 SGDLS, CDR2 YYNGEE. V was pared by 7 bases and J by 4 bases, with 10 bases of the junction left unmatched. CDR3 in amino acids: CASGDQGARGNTIYF. The CDR3 coding sequence is TGTGCCAGCGGAGACCAGGGGGCGAGAGGAAACACCATATATTTT.

V and J are TRBV7-7 and TRBJ2-7; a weak D match, TRBD2 (5 bases). The end of the DNA aligns better with TRBJ2-1, so the J call may be wrong. CDR3 length: 13 residues. Germline-derived CDR1 and CDR2 are SSHAT and FNYEAQ (reference sequence). Here the CDR3 reads CASSLGAGGEQFF. The CDR3 nucleotides are TGTGCCAGCAGCTTAGGCGCGGGCGGTGAGCAGTTCTTC.

CDR3 residues: CASSYSPPGNSPLHF. CDR3 DNA: TGTGCCAGCAGTTACTCGCCTCCAGGAAATTCACCCCTCCACTTT. The J gene is TRBJ1-6, the V gene TRBV27, with unresolved D. V was trimmed by 4 bases and J by 7 bases, leaving 14 bases between them. Germline V gene sequence: CDR1 MNHEY, CDR2 SMNVEV (reference sequence). CDR3 length: 15 amino acids.

The chain links TRBV6-5 to TRBJ2-7; 11 nucleotides agree with TRBD2. The V segment lost 2 bases and the J segment 2 bases; nucleotides outside the gene matches: 5. The CDR3 is 16 amino acids. Per germline, CDR1 MNHEY and CDR2 SVGAGI. DNA of the CDR3: TGTGCCAGCAGTTACGTAGCGGGAGGGACCACCTACGAGCAGTACTTC. It codes for CASSYVAGGTTYEQYF.

The sample holds one count of this clone. The gene calls are TRBV7-9 and TRBJ2-5, with 9 positions matching TRBD2. CDR1 and CDR2 from the germline V gene are SEHNR and FQNEAQ (reference sequence). The CDR3 totals 17 residues. The junction had 6 bases not matched to a gene; V was cut back by 0 bases and J by 1 base. CDR3 sequence (DNA): TGTGCCAGCAGCTTAGCGTTGGGCGGGAGGGCCCAAGAGACCCAGTACTTC. Its translation is CASSLALGGRAQETQYF.

The rearrangement links TRBV15 to TRBJ2-7; 9 bases map to TRBD2. The CDR3 sequence is 12 residues long. Germline V gene lookup returns CDR1 LNHNV and CDR2 YYDKDF (reference sequence). J lost 5 bases, V lost 8 bases, and 4 bases had no gene match. CDR3 in amino acids: CATAGGSHEQYF. In DNA, the CDR3 is TGTGCCACCGCGGGAGGGTCCCACGAGCAGTACTTC.

V gene TRBV5-6 combines with J gene TRBJ2-5; TRBD2 matches at 7 bases. The CDR3 extends over 14 amino acids. Trimming removed 4 bases from V and 3 bases from J; junction bases left unmatched: 6. The V gene's germline CDR1 is SGHDT and CDR2 YYEEEE. The CDR3 nucleotides are TGTGCCAGCAGCAACGCGGGAGTTGAAGAGACCCAGTACTTC. Translation gives CASSNAGVEETQYF.

The chain employs TRBV6-5 and TRBJ2-7, with D perhaps TRBD2 (6 bases). The CDR3 is made up of 13 amino acids. V was cut by 0 bases and J by 5 bases, with 8 bases left in between. CDR1 and CDR2 from the germline V gene are MNHEY and SVGAGI. The chain's CDR3 is CASSYSWGDEQYF. The CDR3 DNA sequence: TGTGCCAGCAGTTACTCGTGGGGGGACGAGCAGTACTTC.

This rearrangement joins TRBV13 to TRBJ2-3, with 8 bases fitting TRBD1. CDR3 length: 15 residues. With 5 bases clipped from V and 0 bases from J, the junction kept 4 bases outside the gene matches. Looked up from germline, CDR1 is PRHDT and CDR2 is FYEKMQ (reference sequence). CDR3 sequence: CASSHDRGSTDTQYF. The DNA of the CDR3 is TGTGCCAGCAGCCACGACAGGGGCAGCACAGATACGCAGTATTTT.

The chain has TRBV11-3 and TRBJ2-5; maybe TRBD2 (7 bases). The CDR3 has 16 residues. Deletions cut 0 bases from V and 3 bases from J, with 14 bases between. Germline CDR1 SGHNT, CDR2 YENEEA. CDR3 amino acids: CASSLDSGAGEETQYF. CDR3 in DNA: TGTGCCAGCAGCTTAGATTCAGGGGCGGGGGAAGAGACCCAGTACTTC.

The rearrangement joins TRBV5-4 to TRBJ2-2; D gene unclear. The V and J ends lost 0 bases and 2 bases respectively, with 5 bases between them. The CDR3 is 14 residues long. CDR1 and CDR2 (germline): SGHNT, YYREEE (reference sequence). The CDR3 bases are TGTGCCAGCAGCTTGGGCAGAAACACCGGGGAGCTGTTTTTT. It encodes CASSLGRNTGELFF.

The V call is TRBV4-3, the J call TRBJ1-2, with D hard to call. With 1 base removed from V and 0 bases from J, the gap between germline ends came to 9 bases. The CDR3 has 15 amino acids. Germline CDR1 is LGHNA and CDR2 is YSLEER. This chain's CDR3 is CASSQVRNSNYGYTF. DNA for the CDR3: TGCGCCAGCAGCCAAGTGCGCAATTCTAACTATGGCTACACCTTC.

J is TRBJ2-5 and V is TRBV27, with D tentatively TRBD1 (6 bases). Near its end, the DNA agrees better with TRBJ2-7, so the J call may be wrong. CDR3 length: 14 amino acids. CDR1 is MNHEY and CDR2 is SMNVEV in the germline V gene (reference sequence). CDR3 sequence: CASSLWAGAYEQYF. In DNA form, the CDR3 reads TGTGCCAGCAGTTTATGGGCAGGGGCCTACGAGCAGTACTTC.

The V call is TRBV4-1, the J call TRBJ2-7, with 9 nucleotides matching TRBD1. Germline V gene lookup returns CDR1 MGHRA and CDR2 YSYEKL. The CDR3 totals 14 residues. Trimming took 2 bases from V and 3 from J; bases not matched to a gene: 2. CDR3 sequence reads: CASSQTTGGYEQYF. CDR3 DNA: TGCGCCAGCAGCCAAACGACAGGGGGCTACGAGCAGTACTTC.

The CDR3 reads CASSQEAGPEAKYGSGYTF. The CDR3 DNA follows: TGCGCCAGCAGCCAAGAAGCGGGGCCCGAGGCCAAGTACGGAAGTGGCTACACCTTC. V gene TRBV4-3 combines with J gene TRBJ1-2, with D possibly matching TRBD1 (5 bases). Germline-derived CDR1 and CDR2 are LGHNA and YSLEER. V shed 0 bases and J shed 7 bases, with 27 bases lying between them. There are 19 residues in the CDR3.

The rearrangement joins TRBV19 to TRBJ2-3; the match to TRBD2 covers 12 bases. V lost 6 bases, J lost 6 bases, and 10 bases stayed unmatched. This CDR3 is 16 amino acids long. Per the germline V gene, CDR1 is LNHDA and CDR2 is SQIVND (reference sequence). CDR3 in amino acids: CASRIGTSGLGDTQYF. The CDR3 DNA sequence: TGTGCCAGTAGGATTGGGACTAGCGGGCTGGGGGATACGCAGTATTTT.

This chain uses TRBV5-6 with TRBJ2-1, with D perhaps TRBD2 (6 bases). The CDR3 length is 14 residues. Looked up from germline, CDR1 is SGHDT and CDR2 is YYEEEE. V lost 0 bases, J lost 2 bases, and 6 bases lay in between. The DNA for the CDR3 is TGTGCCAGCAGCTTGGGGGGGGCCTACAATGAGCAGTTCTTC. This encodes CASSLGGAYNEQFF.

V gene TRBV29-1 combines with J gene TRBJ2-3, with 9 positions matching TRBD2. Germline trimming cut 7 bases from V and 4 bases from J; bases unmatched to any gene: 18. Per the germline V gene, CDR1 is SQVTM and CDR2 is ANQGSEA. This CDR3 is 17 amino acids long. This CDR3 is CSGAFAGGPYNADTQYF. Written as DNA, the CDR3 is TGCAGCGGCGCTTTTGCGGGAGGGCCTTACAACGCAGATACGCAGTATTTT.

CDR3 coding DNA: TGTGCCAGCAACAGGGGAAGACGGCAGAATGAGCAGTTCTTC. Its protein product is CASNRGRRQNEQFF. J is TRBJ2-1 and V is TRBV19, with 7 positions matching TRBD1. Germline CDR1 reads LNHDA; CDR2 reads SQIVND (reference sequence). J lost 7 bases, V lost 9 bases, and 12 bases had no gene match. The CDR3 length is 14 residues.